Below are 15 T cell receptor beta chains sequenced from a single sample in a study of beta chain features in type 1 diabetes. Overall study findings and caveats: In every one of the four CD4+ subsets, TCRB CDR3s were moderately but significantly shorter in Type 1 diabetes patients.

No cognate antigen is known for these TCRs. The entirety of the isolated RNA underwent reverse transcription, so expressed TCRB transcripts were sequenced. Produced via immunoSEQ multiplex PCR; TCRdb's table is partial and in-frame only. The sample carries approximately 50,000 clones, roughly two fifths recorded once. The source material was Tregs from blood. The receptor set was obtained from a man aged 25 to 45 with type 1 diabetes.

The chain combines TRBV7-9 with TRBJ2-3; perhaps TRBD1 as D (5 bases). Germline V lookup: CDR1 SEHNR, CDR2 FQNEAQ (reference sequence). Trimming cost V 1 base and J 4 bases, with 15 bases left between them. The CDR3 runs to 16 residues. The CDR3, as DNA: TGTGCCAGCAGCTTAGGTTTAGGGGATGGTCCAGATACGCAGTATTTT. Translated: CASSLGLGDGPDTQYF.

This sequence joins TRBV28 and TRBJ2-1, with D tentatively TRBD1 (6 bases). Trimming removed 2 bases at V and 6 bases at J, with 14 bases between. CDR1 is MDHEN and CDR2 is SYDVKM in the germline V gene. This CDR3 has 15 amino acids. CDR3 bases: TGTGCCAGCAGTTTAAGGGCAGGGGTAATCAATGAGCAGTTCTTC. It codes for CASSLRAGVINEQFF.

This clone was counted between two and nine times. The chain links TRBV7-6 to TRBJ2-3; TRBD2 aligns across 10 bases. Germline trimming cut 0 bases from V and 0 bases from J; bases unmatched to any gene: 6. There are 18 residues in the CDR3. The germline CDR1 and CDR2 sequences are SGHVS and FNYEAQ. CDR3 residues: CASSLAVASGGSTDTQYF. The CDR3 DNA follows: TGTGCCAGCAGCTTAGCTGTGGCTAGCGGGGGCAGCACAGATACGCAGTATTTT.

This clone was detected only a few times. V and J are TRBV29-1 and TRBJ1-1, with TRBD1 as a possible D gene (6 bases). This CDR3 is 14 amino acids long. V was clipped by 5 bases and J by 1 base, with 14 bases between them. Germline CDR1 reads SQVTM; CDR2 reads ANQGSEA. The DNA for the CDR3 is TGCAGCGTTCTGGGGGCTTCTGGGAACACTGAAGCTTTCTTT. Encoded protein: CSVLGASGNTEAFF. Together with reference TRBV29-1 and TRBJ1-1, the CDR3 gives the full variable domain: SAVISQKPSRDICQRGTSLTIQCQVDSQVTMMFWYRQQPGQSLTLIATANQGSEATYESGFVIDKFPISRPNLTFSTLTVSNMSPEDSSIYLCSVLGASGNTEAFFGQGTRLTVV.

J is TRBJ1-4 and V is TRBV28; 9 nucleotides match TRBD1. With V trimmed by 6 bases and J by 11 bases, 16 bases remained unmatched. The CDR3 sequence is 16 residues long. Germline CDR1 reads MDHEN; CDR2 reads SYDVKM. The CDR3 DNA sequence: TGTGCCAGCAGAATAAACTCCGGGACAGGGTACAAGAAACTGTTTTTT. Its translation is CASRINSGTGYKKLFF.

This sequence joins TRBV20-1 and TRBJ1-2; no firm D call. Germline CDR1 and CDR2: DFQATT and SNEGSKA (reference sequence). This CDR3 is built from 10 residues. The V end was cut by 6 bases, the J end by 7 bases, with 9 bases between. The CDR3 sequence is CSALRGGYTF. CDR3 in DNA: TGCAGTGCCCTTCGCGGTGGCTACACCTTC.

This clone was seen only once. The chain is built from TRBV6-1 and TRBJ1-5; TRBD1 matches 7 bases. V trimming: 5 bases; J trimming: 5 bases; junction bases outside the gene matches: 6. This CDR3 is built from 14 residues. CDR1 and CDR2 from the germline V gene are MNHNS and SASEGT. The CDR3, as DNA: TGTGCCAGCAGTACCGACAGGGCTTATCAGCCCCAGCATTTT. Its translation: CASSTDRAYQPQHF.

This sequence joins TRBV2 and TRBJ2-2, with a tentative D call TRBD1 (5 bases). CDR3 size: 16 residues. Trimming stripped 6 bases from V and 5 bases from J, with 19 bases between. Looked up from germline, CDR1 is SNHLY and CDR2 is FYNNEI. CDR3 DNA: TGTGCCAGCAGGAGTGGGTTAGGGGAAAGGACCGGGGAGCTGTTTTTT. It specifies CASRSGLGERTGELFF.

V gene TRBV2 combines with J gene TRBJ2-7, with 12 bases that match TRBD2. J was trimmed by 7 bases and V by 5 bases; bases with no gene match: 9. Per the germline V gene, CDR1 is SNHLY and CDR2 is FYNNEI. The CDR3 contains 15 residues. Here the CDR3 DNA reads TGTGCCAGCAGTCTTCTAGCGGGAGGGACGGGAGAGCAGTACTTC. This sequence encodes CASSLLAGGTGEQYF.

The chain couples TRBV28 to TRBJ2-1; possibly TRBD1 for D (6 bases). Germline values: CDR1 MDHEN, CDR2 SYDVKM. This CDR3 has 15 residues. Trimming stripped 1 base from V and 9 bases from J, with 16 bases between. The CDR3 nucleotides are TGTGCCAGCAGTTTATCTGGGGTGGGGGCGGCTGAGCAGTTCTTC. This gives the protein CASSLSGVGAAEQFF. Using reference TRBV28 and TRBJ2-1 for the parts outside the CDR3, the full variable domain is DVKVTQSSRYLVKRTGEKVFLECVQDMDHENMFWYRQDPGLGLRLIYFSYDVKMKEKGDIPEGYSVSREKKERFSLILESASTNQTSMYLCASSLSGVGAAEQFFGPGTRLTVL.

The chain links TRBV29-1 to TRBJ2-7, with 10 bases matching TRBD1. The CDR3 has 12 residues. Trimming took 6 bases from V and 6 from J; bases not matched to a gene: 5. Germline CDR1 reads SQVTM; CDR2 reads ANQGSEA. This CDR3 reads CSVGTGESEQYF. CDR3 bases: TGCAGCGTGGGGACAGGGGAAAGCGAGCAGTACTTC.

Many counts were recorded for this clone. CDR3 in amino acids: CASSSPLDRVKNEAFF. In DNA, the CDR3 is TGTGCCAGCAGTTCCCCATTGGACAGGGTAAAGAATGAAGCTTTCTTT. V gene TRBV28 combines with J gene TRBJ1-1; TRBD1 aligns across 8 bases. The CDR3 sequence is 16 residues long. Germline CDR1 and CDR2: MDHEN and SYDVKM. Trimming took 4 bases from V and 7 from J; bases not matched to a gene: 14.

This chain uses TRBV28 with TRBJ2-1, with 10 bases identical to TRBD2. The CDR3 runs 14 residues. Germline CDR1 is MDHEN and CDR2 is SYDVKM. The trim removed 8 bases at V and 8 bases at J, leaving 9 bases unmatched. The CDR3 nucleotides are TGTGCCAGCGGTACTAGCGGGAATACGGATGAGCAGTTCTTC. Residues: CASGTSGNTDEQFF.

This clone was seen a few times. CDR3: CASSFERVHNEQFF. The CDR3 region has the DNA TGTGCCAGCAGTTTCGAGAGGGTCCACAATGAGCAGTTCTTC. V and J are TRBV27 and TRBJ2-1; D is perhaps TRBD2 (5 bases). Germline lookup yields CDR1 MNHEY and CDR2 SMNVEV (reference sequence). This CDR3 contains 14 residues. V shed 3 bases and J shed 5 bases, with 11 bases lying between them.

In DNA form, the CDR3 reads TGCGCCAGCAGCTTGGCCTTGGCGGGACCACTCGATACGCAGTATTTT. It specifies CASSLALAGPLDTQYF. The chain joins TRBV5-1 to TRBJ2-3; D is perhaps TRBD2 (6 bases). Germline V gene sequence: CDR1 SGHRS, CDR2 YFSETQ. V shed 0 bases and J shed 6 bases, with 17 bases lying between them. The CDR3 is 16 residues long. Together with reference TRBV5-1 and TRBJ2-3, the CDR3 gives the full variable domain: KAGVTQTPRYLIKTRGQQVTLSCSPISGHRSVSWYQQTPGQGLQFLFEYFSETQRNKGNFPGRFSGRQFSNSRSEMNVSTLELGDSALYLCASSLALAGPLDTQYFGPGTRLTVL.